This T cell receptor (beta chain) was sequenced during a study of glioma-infiltrating T cells (dated by TCRdb to the mid-2010s). About the study as a whole: Low-grade gliomas were represented by WHO grade II oligodendrogliomas or astrocytomas, and glioblastomas were represented by WHO grade IV tumors that were sampled at initial rather than recurrent diagnosis. Sequencing coverage of roughly 4.5- to 11-fold of 1.1 million or so peripheral T cells was targeted for blood libraries. Glioma tissue, non-neoplastic brain tissue and matched peripheral blood mononuclear cells were used as sources from which TCR alpha- and beta-chain repertoires were sequenced. The paired cohort was made up of three low-grade glioma patients, 7 to 9 primary glioblastoma patients and three non-glioma patients who contributed non-neoplastic brain tissue. To measure how far tissue and blood T-cell populations diverged, each tissue-infiltrating repertoire was compared against the peripheral blood repertoire of the same patient. Glioma patients received dexamethasone for six or fewer days before surgery. The investigation overall reported the following: Group comparisons were based on small numbers of patients: three non-neoplastic, three low-grade glioma and eight glioblastoma patients. A signature set of shared blood CDR3 motifs marked patients with low tissue-blood divergence and was depleted in highly divergent patients. Very few CDR3 sequences were found to be shared between tissue and blood, and this scarcity was attributed to high CDR3 diversity and limited sampling. VJ-independent divergence between tissue and blood was lower than expected in non-neoplastic patients but higher than expected in all gliomas, particularly low-grade gliomas.

Surgical brain or tumor specimens were cryofrozen in liquid nitrogen immediately after resection, and peripheral blood cells were collected concurrently. The CDR3, from cysteine to phenylalanine, totals 16 residues. The entry retains the CDR3 DNA only, 48 bases that are in frame from base 1. For this chain, trimming is 5 bases at the V end and 3 bases at the J end, and the number of junction bases without a gene match is 9. CDR1 and CDR2 are read off the germline V gene as SGHTA and FQGTGA. TCR alpha and beta CDR3 regions were amplified with the iRepertoire nested amplicon-rescue multiplex PCR (arm-PCR) platform from RNA. For one-step reverse transcription and amplification, roughly 85-400 ng of tissue mRNA or PBMC total RNA was used as input. Following bead purification, Illumina adapters were added by a secondary multiplex PCR, and the libraries were gel-purified between 200 and 400 bp. Demultiplexing relied on internal 6-nucleotide barcodes carried by the libraries. Sequencing of the libraries was done on an Illumina MiSeq using 2x220 or 2x250 nucleotide paired-end reads. The original methods were these. Paired reads were merged using FLASH 1.2.11 and were aligned to the GRCh37 human genome using BWA-MEM, after which TRA and TRB reads were extracted. For V and J assignment, an IMGT-derived reference of cassette sequences and CDR3 motifs that included pseudogenes was used. Reads were translated in three frames, and productive CDR3s were defined as those with a C...FGXG motif and no stop codons. A clonotype was defined as a unique combination of a V-J cassette pair and a CDR3 amino acid sequence. Hamming distance filtering was applied to reads, with thresholds set by the sequence error rate of each sample in mapped regions. TCRdb reprocessing: public reads trimmed at Q25 with fastp, clones called with MiXCR, in-frame beta chains kept. Each CDR3 protein gets just one entry, which takes the most common genes and DNA from the rows behind it. These V and J calls are TCRdb output, not the study's own analysis. Across this sample there are about 380,000 distinct CDR3 sequences, with more than 35% seen only once. The ten largest clones represent 12% of the sample.

In regard to this clonotype: The antigen it recognizes is unknown. No clone much larger than this one lies a single base away; base qualities are absent.

Sequencing was performed on glioma tissue, nonneoplastic brain tissue, or PBMCs (not recorded which). Rearrangement joined TRBV7-3 to TRBJ2-2; 7 of the junction bases match TRBD2. This clonotype was obtained from a human donor with low-grade glioma or glioblastoma, undergoing nonglioma brain surgery, or in good health (not recorded which). The DNA sequence is given as TGTGCCAGCAGCGGACCCAATAGCGGGTACACCGGGGAGCTGTTTTTT. Its amino acids are CASSGPNSGYTGELFF.